The clone carrying this T cell receptor (beta chain) appeared a few times. TCRdb redid the calling of the RACE reads with MiXCR, one entry per CDR3 protein. The data contain around 300,000 distinct CDR3 sequences, approximately 6.3% of them seen just once; the ten biggest clones take up around 8.2%. This specimen belongs to a study of human T cells and chemical hapten exposure. About the research overall: Across its roughly 22 weeks, the study gave patients weekly diphenylcyclopropenone doses to the scalp. Alopecia areata, totalis or universalis affected patients, mainly female.

The time point is: patch test 1, 2 weeks after DPC sensitization. The sample's treatment: therapeutic diphenylcyclopropenone sensitization with weekly scalp DPC. Trimming removed 3 bases at V and 2 bases at J, with 11 bases between. The CDR3 sequence is 14 residues long. Germline lookup yields CDR1 SGHDN and CDR2 FVKESK. The chain employs TRBV14 and TRBJ2-7; possibly TRBD2 for D (6 bases). The sequencing here drew on whole blood, taken in connection with sensitization to the hapten diphenylcyclopropenone (DPC). The TCR originated in a woman between 18 and 29 years old with alopecia areata. Some clones in this sample may be carry-over from other donors' samples. The chain's CDR3 is CASSHSLAAYEQYF. As DNA, the CDR3 is TGTGCCAGCAGCCATTCACTAGCAGCCTACGAGCAGTACTTC.